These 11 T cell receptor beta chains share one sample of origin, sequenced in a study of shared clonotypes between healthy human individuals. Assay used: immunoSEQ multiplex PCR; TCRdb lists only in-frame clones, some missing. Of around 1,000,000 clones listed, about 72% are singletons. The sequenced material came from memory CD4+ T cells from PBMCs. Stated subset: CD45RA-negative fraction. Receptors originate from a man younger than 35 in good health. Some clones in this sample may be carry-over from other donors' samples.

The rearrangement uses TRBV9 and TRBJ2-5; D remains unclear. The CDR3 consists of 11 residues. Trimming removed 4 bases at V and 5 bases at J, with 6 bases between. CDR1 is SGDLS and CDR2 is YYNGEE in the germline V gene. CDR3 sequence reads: CASSNRETQYF. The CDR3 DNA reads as TGTGCCAGCAGCAATCGGGAGACCCAGTACTTC. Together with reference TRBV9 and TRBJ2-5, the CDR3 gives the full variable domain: DSGVTQTPKHLITATGQRVTLRCSPRSGDLSVYWYQQSLDQGLQFLIQYYNGEERAKGNILERFSAQQFPDLHSELNLSSLELGDSALYFCASSNRETQYFGPGTRLLVL.

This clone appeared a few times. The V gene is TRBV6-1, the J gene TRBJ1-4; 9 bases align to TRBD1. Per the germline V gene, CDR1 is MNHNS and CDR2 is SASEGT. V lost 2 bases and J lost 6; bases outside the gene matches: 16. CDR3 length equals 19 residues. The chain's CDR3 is CASSERPGTGKGAHEKLFF. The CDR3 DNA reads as TGTGCCAGCAGTGAACGACCCGGGACAGGGAAGGGGGCACATGAAAAACTGTTTTTT.

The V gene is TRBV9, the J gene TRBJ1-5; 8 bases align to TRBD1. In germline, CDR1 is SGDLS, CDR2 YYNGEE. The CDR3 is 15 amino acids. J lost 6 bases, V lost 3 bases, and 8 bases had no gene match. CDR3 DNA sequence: TGTGCCAGCAGCGGGGGCACAGGGGGGAGTCAGCCCCAGCATTTT. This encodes CASSGGTGGSQPQHF.

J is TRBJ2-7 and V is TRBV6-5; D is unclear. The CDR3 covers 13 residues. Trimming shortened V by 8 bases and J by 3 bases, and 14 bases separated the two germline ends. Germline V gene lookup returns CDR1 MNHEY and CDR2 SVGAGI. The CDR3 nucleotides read TGTGCCAGCGAAAGGGCCAGAGGCTACGAGCAGTACTTC. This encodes CASERARGYEQYF.

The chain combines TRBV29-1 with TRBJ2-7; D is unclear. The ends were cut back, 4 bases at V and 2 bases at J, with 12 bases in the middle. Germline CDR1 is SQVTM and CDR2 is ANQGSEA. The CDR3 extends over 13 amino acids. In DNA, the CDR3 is TGCAGCGTTGTAAATAGGGCGCCCTACGAGCAGTACTTC. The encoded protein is CSVVNRAPYEQYF.

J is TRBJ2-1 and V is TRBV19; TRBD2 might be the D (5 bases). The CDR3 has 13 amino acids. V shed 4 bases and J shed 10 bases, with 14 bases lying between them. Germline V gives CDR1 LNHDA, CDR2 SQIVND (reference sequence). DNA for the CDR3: TGTGCCAGTAGTAGAACGGGTAGCGACGAGCAGTTCTTC. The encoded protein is CASSRTGSDEQFF.

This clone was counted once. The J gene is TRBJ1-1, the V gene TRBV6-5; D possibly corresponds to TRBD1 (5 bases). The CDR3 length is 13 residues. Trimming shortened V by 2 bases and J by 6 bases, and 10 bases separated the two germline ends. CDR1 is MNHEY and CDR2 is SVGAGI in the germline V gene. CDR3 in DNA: TGTGCCAGCAGTTACGTAGGGGTCGCTGAAGCTTTCTTT. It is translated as CASSYVGVAEAFF.

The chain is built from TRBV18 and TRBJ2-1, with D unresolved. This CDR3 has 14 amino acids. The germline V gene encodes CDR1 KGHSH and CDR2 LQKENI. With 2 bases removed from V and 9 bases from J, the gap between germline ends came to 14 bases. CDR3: CASSPDDVFVEQFF. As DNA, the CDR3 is TGTGCCAGCTCACCAGACGACGTTTTCGTTGAGCAGTTCTTC.

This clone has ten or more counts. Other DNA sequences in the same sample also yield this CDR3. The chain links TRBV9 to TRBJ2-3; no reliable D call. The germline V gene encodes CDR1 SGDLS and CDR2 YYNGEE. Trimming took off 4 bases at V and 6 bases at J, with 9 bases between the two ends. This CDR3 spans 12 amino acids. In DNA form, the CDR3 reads TGTGCCAGCAGCCCCCGCCTGGATACGCAGTATTTT. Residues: CASSPRLDTQYF.

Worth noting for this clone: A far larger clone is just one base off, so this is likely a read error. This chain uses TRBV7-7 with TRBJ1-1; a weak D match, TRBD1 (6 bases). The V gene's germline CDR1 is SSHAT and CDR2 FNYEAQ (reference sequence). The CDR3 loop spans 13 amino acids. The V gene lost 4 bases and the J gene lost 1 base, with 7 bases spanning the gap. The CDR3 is CASSSGENTEAFF. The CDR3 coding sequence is TGTGCCAGCAGCTCAGGGGAGAACACTGAAGCTTTCTTT.

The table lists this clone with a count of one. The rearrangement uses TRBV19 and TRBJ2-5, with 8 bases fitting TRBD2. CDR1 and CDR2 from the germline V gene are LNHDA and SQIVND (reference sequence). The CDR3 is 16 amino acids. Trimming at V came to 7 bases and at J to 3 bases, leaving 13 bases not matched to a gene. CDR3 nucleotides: TGTGCCAGTAAAGGGGCGGGAGGCTCGTGGGAAGAGACCCAGTACTTC. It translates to CASKGAGGSWEETQYF.